The source of this T cell receptor beta chain is a study of T cell repertoires in cytomegalovirus infection. This clonotype appeared a few times. The target antigen is unknown. The CDR3 sequence is 14 residues long. Between the trimmed V and J ends, which lost 5 bases and 2 bases, there was a span of 13 bases. CDR1 and CDR2 (germline): MGHDK, SYGVNS. TCRdb reanalysed the reads using MiXCR and keeps one entry per CDR3 protein. This sample has about half a million distinct CDR3 sequences; 33% occur once, and the top ten carry 15% to 20%. The TCR comes from a human donor in good health (CMV status not recorded). Some clones in this sample may be carry-over from other donors' samples. The sequencing used cultured PBMCs, collected from culture after CMV antigen stimulation. V gene TRBV25-1 combines with J gene TRBJ2-7; a possible D gene is TRBD1 (5 bases). The CDR3 reads CASSLGVKAYEQYF. The DNA for the CDR3 is TGTGCCAGCAGTTTAGGGGTGAAGGCCTACGAGCAGTACTTC.